Listed here are 7 T cell receptor beta chains from one sample, sequenced in a study of post-analysis software for immune sequencing data. Study-level results: Four or five TRBV segments were more frequent in patients than controls; TRBV5-6, TRBV5-1 and TRBV20-1 belonged to this group.

The authors incorporated unique molecular identifiers into the TCR beta cDNA libraries. TCRdb fed the PCR reads into MiXCR, producing one record per CDR3 protein. The table includes 600,000 to 700,000 distinct CDR3 sequences, roughly three fifths detected once. The antigens of these receptors remain unknown. Sequenced sample: blood. The source of these receptors is a girl aged 2-10 years with multiple sclerosis.

This clonotype was recorded only once. The chain recombines TRBV6-1 with TRBJ2-3; tentatively, D is TRBD2 (6 bases). Trimming pared 8 bases from V and 2 bases from J, leaving 11 bases between. From germline, CDR1 is MNHNS and CDR2 SASEGT. CDR3 length: 13 residues. CDR3: CASRRANTDTQYF. CDR3 nucleotide sequence: TGTGCCAGCCGGAGGGCTAACACAGATACGCAGTATTTT.

This chain joins TRBV15 and TRBJ1-1; D not certain. V shed 0 bases and J shed 1 base, with 12 bases lying between them. This CDR3 region has 16 residues. The germline V gene encodes CDR1 LNHNV and CDR2 YYDKDF (reference sequence). This chain's CDR3 is CATSRDGVGQNTEAFF. The CDR3 bases are TGTGCCACCAGCAGAGATGGTGTCGGCCAGAACACTGAAGCTTTCTTT.

V gene TRBV7-2 combines with J gene TRBJ2-7, with 7 nucleotides matching TRBD2. CDR1 and CDR2 from the germline V gene are SGHTA and FQGNSA. The trim removed 4 bases at V and 3 bases at J, leaving 3 bases unmatched. The CDR3 length is 13 residues. The CDR3 protein is CASSSGGYYEQYF. The CDR3 nucleotides read TGTGCCAGCAGCTCGGGGGGTTACTACGAGCAGTACTTC. Complete variable domain (other parts from reference TRBV7-2 and TRBJ2-7): GAGVSQSPSNKVTEKGKDVELRCDPISGHTALYWYRQSLGQGLEFLIYFQGNSAPDKSGLPSDRFSAERTGGSVSTLTIQRTQQEDSAVYLCASSSGGYYEQYFGPGTRLTVT.

The chain joins TRBV7-2 to TRBJ1-1; tentatively, D is TRBD1 (6 bases). The V gene's germline CDR1 is SGHTA and CDR2 FQGNSA. CDR3 length equals 14 residues. V was trimmed by 5 bases and J by 5 bases, leaving 15 bases between them. The CDR3 region is CASSLGGGRTEAFF. The CDR3, as DNA: TGTGCCAGCAGCCTCGGAGGGGGTAGGACTGAAGCTTTCTTT.

The J gene is TRBJ2-1, the V gene TRBV29-1, with 8 bases matching TRBD2. The CDR3 length is 15 residues. Germline V gene data show CDR1 as SQVTM and CDR2 as ANQGSEA. J was trimmed by 3 bases and V by 0 bases; bases with no gene match: 4. The CDR3: CSVEEKGLVYNEQFF. The CDR3 coding sequence is TGCAGCGTTGAAGAAAAGGGACTAGTCTACAATGAGCAGTTCTTC.

The chain recombines TRBV7-6 with TRBJ2-3, with D perhaps TRBD2 (6 bases). The germline CDR1 and CDR2 sequences are SGHVS and FNYEAQ. The CDR3 has 15 amino acids. Trimming removed 1 base at V and 4 bases at J, with 12 bases between. CDR3 protein: CASSLGAGRPDTQYF. The DNA for the CDR3 is TGTGCCAGCAGCTTAGGGGCGGGGCGCCCAGATACGCAGTATTTT.

J is TRBJ2-3 and V is TRBV7-2; TRBD2 agrees at 10 bases. V gave up 1 base and J gave up 0 bases; unmatched junction bases: 7. The CDR3 runs 18 residues. CDR1 is SGHTA and CDR2 is FQGNSA in the germline V gene. The CDR3 loop is CASSLGASGGTSTDTQYF. The CDR3 DNA reads TGTGCCAGCAGCTTAGGGGCTAGCGGGGGAACTAGCACAGATACGCAGTATTTT.